One and the same sample provided the 20 T cell receptor beta chains below, sequenced in a study of CD8 T cells in Susac syndrome. It was with random hexamers that roughly 0.45 to 1 ug RNA was reverse transcribed. TCRdb independently ran MiXCR on the immunoSEQ multiplex PCR reads; one entry per CDR3 protein. The table lists approximately 190,000 distinct CDR3 sequences, roughly nine tenths of them singletons. Material for sequencing was CD4+ T cells from PBMCs. Every receptor here comes from a human donor with Susac syndrome.

This clonotype has only one observation. In DNA form, the CDR3 reads TGTGCCAGTAGTCGATCAGGGCCAGATACGCAGTATTTT. Protein: CASSRSGPDTQYF. J is TRBJ2-3 and V is TRBV19, with a weak D call TRBD1 (5 bases). The CDR3 has 13 amino acids. From germline, CDR1 is LNHDA and CDR2 SQIVND (reference sequence). With 5 bases removed from V and 4 bases from J, the gap between germline ends came to 10 bases.

The chain is built from TRBV5-1 and TRBJ2-1; D perhaps matches TRBD1 (8 bases). Per germline, CDR1 SGHRS and CDR2 YFSETQ. Trimming cost V 4 bases and J 6 bases, with 17 bases left between them. CDR3 length equals 15 residues. CDR3 sequence reads: CASSPTGGGLNEQFF. The CDR3, as DNA: TGCGCCAGCAGCCCTACAGGGGGGGGTCTCAATGAGCAGTTCTTC.

This clonotype came up once. The rearrangement links TRBV7-9 to TRBJ2-7; 11 nucleotides agree with TRBD2. The CDR3 loop spans 15 amino acids. V dropped 6 bases and J dropped 6; count of bases not matched to a gene: 10. CDR1 and CDR2 (germline): SEHNR, FQNEAQ (reference sequence). Here the CDR3 reads CASRAGLAEGSEQYF. The CDR3 DNA sequence: TGTGCCAGCAGGGCGGGACTAGCGGAGGGGTCCGAGCAGTACTTC.

The J gene is TRBJ1-6, the V gene TRBV2; maybe TRBD1 (6 bases). CDR3 length equals 15 residues. V was pared by 3 bases and J by 2 bases, with 8 bases between. The germline V gene encodes CDR1 SNHLY and CDR2 FYNNEI. The CDR3, as DNA: TGTGCCAGCAGTGAGCAGGGGCCCTATAATTCACCCCTCCACTTT. Translation: CASSEQGPYNSPLHF.

The rearrangement joins TRBV7-3 to TRBJ2-3; no firm D call. CDR1 and CDR2 (germline): SGHTA, FQGTGA. The CDR3 extends over 12 amino acids. Deletions cut 5 bases from V and 5 bases from J, with 8 bases between. The CDR3 nucleotides read TGTGCCAGCAGCGCCTTAGAAGATACGCAGTATTTT. Its translation is CASSALEDTQYF.

This chain links TRBV28 with TRBJ1-5; D uncertain. V gave up 6 bases and J gave up 2 bases, with 26 bases separating them. CDR1 MDHEN and CDR2 SYDVKM come from the germline V gene. The CDR3 totals 19 residues. CDR3 in DNA: TGTGCCAGCAGAAATAGAGGACGGGCCGCCAGTGGTGGCAATCAGCCCCAGCATTTT. Translating gives CASRNRGRAASGGNQPQHF.

This clonotype was counted a single time. The chain recombines TRBV5-1 with TRBJ2-7; no definite D call. Trimming took 2 bases from V and 3 from J, leaving 12 bases between them. This CDR3 spans 14 amino acids. Germline CDR1 and CDR2: SGHRS and YFSETQ. This CDR3 reads CASSFDLGIYEQYF. The CDR3 DNA reads TGCGCCAGCAGCTTTGATCTAGGGATCTACGAGCAGTACTTC.

The CDR3 DNA follows: TGTGCCAGCAGTTTATCCGGGGAAGTGAAGTACTTC. Its translation is CASSLSGEVKYF. This chain joins TRBV28 and TRBJ2-7; possible D gene TRBD2, 5 bases. This CDR3 comprises 12 residues. Germline loops: CDR1 MDHEN, CDR2 SYDVKM. The ends were cut back, 1 base at V and 11 bases at J, with 12 bases in the middle.

The chain carries TRBV4-2 and TRBJ2-1; D possibly corresponds to TRBD1 (5 bases). V dropped 1 base and J dropped 2 bases, with 12 bases sitting between them. Per germline, CDR1 LGHNA and CDR2 YNFKEQ. The CDR3 consists of 16 residues. This CDR3 is CASSQGEGATYNEQFF. The DNA of the CDR3 is TGTGCCAGCAGCCAAGGTGAAGGGGCCACCTACAATGAGCAGTTCTTC.

The chain is built from TRBV30 and TRBJ1-6, with D possibly TRBD1 on 5 matching bases. This CDR3 has 13 residues. Trimming cost V 3 bases and J 11 bases, with 14 bases left between them. Germline V gene sequence: CDR1 GTSNPN, CDR2 SVGIG (reference sequence). The CDR3 loop is CAWSDSRDAPLHF. The CDR3 DNA is TGTGCCTGGAGCGACTCCCGGGACGCACCCCTCCACTTT.

This clonotype occurred once. The J gene is TRBJ1-2, the V gene TRBV10-2; D is unresolved. Germline-derived CDR1 and CDR2 are WSHSY and SAAADI. The CDR3 sequence is 14 residues long. Trimming took off 4 bases at V and 0 bases at J, with 9 bases between the two ends. The CDR3 protein is CASSGIDTNYGYTF. The DNA for the CDR3 is TGCGCCAGCAGTGGAATAGACACTAACTATGGCTACACCTTC.

The chain is built from TRBV3-1 and TRBJ2-1; D is undetermined. Trimming took off 2 bases at V and 3 bases at J, with 8 bases between the two ends. This CDR3 is built from 14 residues. The germline gives CDR1 LGHDT, CDR2 YNNKEL (reference sequence). CDR3 nucleotides: TGTGCCAGCAGCCAAAGTGGGGTCTACAATGAGCAGTTCTTC. Encoded protein: CASSQSGVYNEQFF.

The V and J genes are TRBV4-1 and TRBJ2-3; 9 nucleotides line up with TRBD2. With V trimmed by 2 bases and J by 0 bases, 6 bases remained unmatched. Germline CDR1 is MGHRA and CDR2 is YSYEKL. The CDR3 has 17 amino acids. CDR3 sequence (DNA): TGCGCCAGCAGCCAACTTGGACTAGCGCACAGCACAGATACGCAGTATTTT. Translated, it gives CASSQLGLAHSTDTQYF.

The V gene is TRBV29-1, the J gene TRBJ1-4; D gene ambiguous. Trimming removed 4 bases from V and 6 bases from J, with 12 bases in between. Germline assignment: CDR1 SQVTM and CDR2 ANQGSEA. The CDR3 has 13 residues. The CDR3 is CSVGKGGHEKLFF. Written as DNA, the CDR3 is TGCAGCGTTGGGAAGGGAGGGCATGAAAAACTGTTTTTT.

This clonotype was counted a single time. The chain employs TRBV5-6 and TRBJ1-2; 8 bases are a match to TRBD1. Looked up from germline, CDR1 is SGHDT and CDR2 is YYEEEE. J lost 0 bases, V lost 3 bases, and 4 bases had no gene match. The CDR3 is made up of 15 amino acids. CDR3 in DNA: TGTGCCAGCAGCTCGCCGGGACAGGCTAACTATGGCTACACCTTC. It encodes CASSSPGQANYGYTF.

The chain links TRBV30 to TRBJ1-4; D perhaps matches TRBD1 (5 bases). The V and J ends lost 2 bases and 7 bases respectively, with 17 bases between them. The CDR3 contains 15 residues. Germline-derived CDR1 and CDR2 are GTSNPN and SVGIG (reference sequence). DNA for the CDR3: TGTGCCTGGAGTCTAATCCAGGGTTCGGGTGAAAAACTGTTTTTT. The encoded protein is CAWSLIQGSGEKLFF.

The CDR3 DNA reads as TGTGCCAGCAAAGTTGGGACCGTCGAAGAGACCCAGTACTTC. Protein sequence: CASKVGTVEETQYF. The chain carries TRBV2 and TRBJ2-5, with D tentatively TRBD1 or TRBD2 (5 bases each). This CDR3 has 14 amino acids. Germline CDR1 and CDR2: SNHLY and FYNNEI. With 7 bases removed from V and 3 bases from J, the gap between germline ends came to 15 bases. The full variable domain, in which reference TRBV2 and TRBJ2-5 provide the parts outside the CDR3, is EPEVTQTPSHQVTQMGQEVILRCVPISNHLYFYWYRQILGQKVEFLVSFYNNEISEKSEIFDDQFSVERPDGSNFTLKIRSTKLEDSAMYFCASKVGTVEETQYFGPGTRLLVL.

This rearrangement joins TRBV4-1 to TRBJ1-3, with 8 bases that match TRBD1. Germline loops: CDR1 MGHRA, CDR2 YSYEKL. Trimming at V came to 6 bases and at J to 1 base, leaving 2 bases not matched to a gene. The CDR3 runs to 14 residues. CDR3 loop: CASRRTGSGNTIYF. Written as DNA, the CDR3 is TGCGCCAGCAGACGGACAGGGTCTGGAAACACCATATATTTT.

The chain recombines TRBV27 with TRBJ2-3, with 7 positions matching TRBD1. V was clipped by 5 bases and J by 2 bases; unmatched bases: 10. The CDR3 length is 16 residues. Germline V gene data show CDR1 as MNHEY and CDR2 as SMNVEV (reference sequence). In DNA, the CDR3 is TGTGCCAGCAGTGCGCACCGGGACAGAGTCACAGATACGCAGTATTTT. Translation: CASSAHRDRVTDTQYF.

This clonotype came up once. The genes are TRBV6-7 and TRBJ2-2; 7 bases are a match to TRBD2. TRBV6-7 is an ORF; its function is uncertain. The CDR3 runs 19 residues. With 0 bases clipped from V and 2 bases from J, the junction kept 12 bases outside the gene matches. CDR3 sequence: CASSYSLLVSSGNTGELFF. The CDR3 nucleotides read TGTGCCAGCAGTTACTCGCTTTTGGTGTCTAGCGGAAACACCGGGGAGCTGTTTTTT.